This T cell receptor (beta chain) comes out of a study of tumor and adjacent non-tumor tissue in lung cancer. Study at large: Patients comprised about a dozen adenocarcinoma, a couple of squamous cell carcinoma and 1 small cell lung cancer. Some 3.9 million productive TCRbeta reads were obtained per sample on average. General observations from the study: Significantly higher TCR diversity was found in tumor than normal lung. Patients with more diverse tumor TCRs had worse survival.

TCRbeta libraries were built with three rounds of nested PCR, modified from ARM-PCR. MiXCR, applied by TCRdb to the multiplex PCR reads, yields one record per CDR3 protein. Of 60,000 to 85,000 distinct CDR3 sequences in the sample, more than 65% were seen once. RNA was extracted from bulk tissue without any cell sorting. This non-tumor lung sample came from over 3 cm beyond the tumor edge. This clonotype was found many times. No antigen is known for it. Germline V gene data show CDR1 as SGHNT and CDR2 as YYREEE (reference sequence). With 6 bases removed from V and 1 base from J, the gap between germline ends came to 16 bases. This CDR3 region has 15 residues.

The rearrangement uses TRBV5-4 and TRBJ2-5, with a weak D call TRBD2 (6 bases). The sequenced material came from distant non-tumor lung tissue. This clonotype originated in a man aged 55 to 69 with non-small cell lung cancer. The CDR3 here is CASNPGGGAQETQYF. The CDR3 nucleotides read TGTGCCAGCAACCCTGGAGGAGGGGCCCAAGAGACCCAGTACTTC.